This T cell receptor (beta chain) was recovered during a study of blood T cell repertoires in COVID-19. Looking at the study overall: Material from acute and convalescent COVID-19 was sourced from the United States, Italy and Spain. PBMCs, B-cell-depleted T cells, or T cells were the source of the cDNA or gDNA that made up the material.

Per the study methods: Reference gene primer amplification yielded estimated nucleated cell counts. Using immunoSEQ multiplex PCR, the repertoire was profiled, and TCRdb retains in-frame clones only, with some absent. The D gene and trimming were derived from the DNA, and the V and J assignments and clone size from that table. The sample contains around 260,000 clones, about 88% of which appear only once. The CDR3 consists of 15 residues. V dropped 3 bases and J dropped 4; count of bases not matched to a gene: 9. Germline loops: CDR1 MDHEN, CDR2 SYDVKM. The genes are TRBV28 and TRBJ2-7; 7 nucleotides agree with TRBD1. Sequencing input: peripheral blood. This sequence originates from a man younger than 35 with active or convalescent COVID-19. This CDR3 reads CASSLTGLRSYEQYF. DNA for the CDR3: TGTGCCAGCAGTTTGACAGGGTTACGTTCTTACGAGCAGTACTTC.